A single sample gave rise to the 32 T cell receptor beta chains below, sequenced in a study of CD8 T cells in Susac syndrome. RNA was extracted with the RNeasy kit, and a quantity of about 0.45 to 1 ug was reverse transcribed using random hexamers. TCRdb called the immunoSEQ multiplex PCR reads again in MiXCR, with one record for every CDR3 protein. The sample lists 170,000 or so distinct CDR3 sequences; 95% to 96% were seen once. The sample comprised CD4+ T cells from PBMCs. The receptors shown here come from a human donor with Susac syndrome.

The gene calls are TRBV20-1 and TRBJ2-3; D is undetermined. The CDR3 totals 15 residues. Germline values: CDR1 DFQATT, CDR2 SNEGSKA (reference sequence). V was shortened by 5 bases and J by 0 bases, with 15 bases between the two germline ends. The CDR3 DNA follows: TGCAGTGCTGACCGCCGCTCTTCTAGCACAGATACGCAGTATTTT. Translating gives CSADRRSSSTDTQYF.

The rearrangement links TRBV29-1 to TRBJ2-5, with 8 bases matching TRBD1. V gave up 2 bases and J gave up 2 bases; unmatched junction bases: 10. Germline assignment: CDR1 SQVTM and CDR2 ANQGSEA. CDR3 length: 16 residues. The CDR3 nucleotides read TGCAGCGTTGAATTCTGGGACAGGCGACAGCAAGAGACCCAGTACTTC. This gives the protein CSVEFWDRRQQETQYF.

This clonotype was seen a handful of times. The chain recombines TRBV24-1 with TRBJ2-1, with D unclear. The CDR3 is 12 amino acids. The germline V gene encodes CDR1 KGHDR and CDR2 SFDVKD. CDR3 loop: CASSHSYNEQFF. The CDR3 region has the DNA TGTGCGAGCTCACACTCCTACAATGAGCAGTTCTTC.

This sequence joins TRBV29-1 and TRBJ2-5, with 9 bases fitting TRBD1. V gave up 4 bases and J gave up 4 bases; unmatched junction bases: 10. The germline V gene encodes CDR1 SQVTM and CDR2 ANQGSEA. The CDR3 spans 15 residues. The CDR3 sequence: CSVVPGTGNGETQYF. The CDR3 region has the DNA TGCAGCGTTGTGCCCGGGACAGGGAATGGAGAGACCCAGTACTTC. Filled out from reference TRBV29-1 and TRBJ2-5, the complete variable domain reads SAVISQKPSRDICQRGTSLTIQCQVDSQVTMMFWYRQQPGQSLTLIATANQGSEATYESGFVIDKFPISRPNLTFSTLTVSNMSPEDSSIYLCSVVPGTGNGETQYFGPGTRLLVL.

The chain uses TRBV19 and TRBJ1-2; D perhaps matches TRBD1 (6 bases). The CDR3 contains 13 residues. The V end lost 5 bases, the J end lost 10 bases, and 17 bases lay between the germline ends. CDR1 LNHDA and CDR2 SQIVND come from the germline V gene (reference sequence). CDR3 residues: CASSPTGNTNYTF. CDR3 coding DNA: TGTGCCAGTAGTCCTACAGGGAATACAAACTACACCTTC.

The V and J genes are TRBV12-5 and TRBJ1-2; TRBD1 matches at 7 bases. This CDR3 contains 11 residues. The ends lost 10 bases at V and 8 bases at J; junction bases unmatched: 7. Germline V gene lookup returns CDR1 LGHNT and CDR2 FRNRAP. The CDR3 DNA reads as TGTGCTATTGACAGGGTGTGGGGCTACACCTTC. As protein: CAIDRVWGYTF.

The chain uses TRBV27 and TRBJ2-1, with 9 bases that match TRBD1. The CDR3 consists of 15 residues. Germline CDR1 is MNHEY and CDR2 is SMNVEV (reference sequence). The V segment lost 6 bases and the J segment 8 bases; nucleotides outside the gene matches: 11. Here the CDR3 reads CASSLPGQGIYEQFF. CDR3 DNA: TGTGCCAGCAGCCTTCCGGGACAGGGTATCTATGAGCAGTTCTTC.

The chain has TRBV20-1 and TRBJ2-1; unclear D gene. There are 15 residues in the CDR3. The V end lost 3 bases, the J end lost 2 bases, and 14 bases lay between the germline ends. Germline CDR1 reads DFQATT; CDR2 reads SNEGSKA (reference sequence). For the CDR3, the DNA is TGCAGTGCTAGGCTTCAAGCCAGGCCCTACAATGAGCAGTTCTTC. Its protein product is CSARLQARPYNEQFF.

The chain recombines TRBV20-1 with TRBJ1-1, with D uncertain. V lost 1 base, J lost 2 bases, and 11 bases lay in between. This CDR3 contains 14 residues. Germline CDR1 is DFQATT and CDR2 is SNEGSKA (reference sequence). The CDR3 DNA sequence: TGCAGTGCTAGAGTTGGGGTAAGCAACACTGAAGCTTTCTTT. Translated, it gives CSARVGVSNTEAFF.

The chain has TRBV24-1 and TRBJ2-3; no reliable D call. In germline, CDR1 is KGHDR, CDR2 SFDVKD. Deletions cut 2 bases from V and 0 bases from J, with 11 bases between. The CDR3 extends over 16 amino acids. The CDR3, as DNA: TGTGCCACCAGTGATTCGAGAAGCCCTAGCACAGATACGCAGTATTTT. This codes for CATSDSRSPSTDTQYF.

The rearrangement links TRBV12-3 or TRBV12-4 to TRBJ1-1, with 7 bases that match TRBD1. This CDR3 has 13 amino acids. J was trimmed by 5 bases and V by 4 bases; bases with no gene match: 4. DNA of the CDR3: TGTGCCAGCAGTTCCGGGACAGTGACTGAAGCTTTCTTT. Residues: CASSSGTVTEAFF.

The CDR3 loop is CASSMTSPSNTEAFF. The CDR3 nucleotides are TGTGCCAGCAGCATGACAAGTCCCTCGAACACTGAAGCTTTCTTT. This chain uses TRBV6-6 with TRBJ1-1; D is ambiguous. CDR1 is MNHNY, CDR2 SVGAGI, per germline (reference sequence). The V end lost 6 bases, the J end lost 1 base, and 15 bases lay between the germline ends. CDR3 length: 15 residues.

This clonotype came up once. This sequence joins TRBV29-1 and TRBJ1-2; 10 bases map to TRBD1. Trimming at V came to 7 bases and at J to 6 bases, leaving 8 bases not matched to a gene. Germline CDR1 SQVTM, CDR2 ANQGSEA. The CDR3 totals 13 residues. The CDR3 loop is CSARGDRGHGYTF. In DNA form, the CDR3 reads TGCAGCGCCCGAGGGGACAGGGGCCATGGCTACACCTTC.

This chain uses TRBV5-1 with TRBJ1-2; D is possibly TRBD1 (5 bases). The V and J ends lost 3 bases and 4 bases respectively, with 13 bases between them. CDR1 and CDR2 (germline): SGHRS, YFSETQ. The CDR3 contains 14 residues. CDR3 sequence (DNA): TGCGCCAGCAGCTCGTCTCCGGGACCCTATGGCTACACCTTC. This codes for CASSSSPGPYGYTF.

The chain is built from TRBV28 and TRBJ1-6; D unresolved. Trimming took off 8 bases at V and 7 bases at J, with 15 bases between the two ends. CDR1 and CDR2 from the germline V gene are MDHEN and SYDVKM. This CDR3 spans 14 amino acids. CDR3 protein: CASLRREGNSPLHF. CDR3 coding DNA: TGTGCCAGCCTAAGACGGGAAGGGAATTCACCCCTCCACTTT.

The rearrangement joins TRBV7-3 to TRBJ2-2, with D tentatively TRBD2 (7 bases). Trimming pared 5 bases from V and 4 bases from J, leaving 14 bases between. The CDR3 is 15 amino acids. Germline V gene lookup returns CDR1 SGHTA and CDR2 FQGTGA. The CDR3 coding sequence is TGTGCCAGCAGCCCGACCGGGGGGCTCACCGGGGAGCTGTTTTTT. Translated: CASSPTGGLTGELFF. Drawing the rest from reference TRBV7-3 and TRBJ2-2, the complete variable domain is GAGVSQTPSNKVTEKGKYVELRCDPISGHTALYWYRQSLGQGPEFLIYFQGTGAADDSGLPNDRFFAVRPEGSVSTLKIQRTERGDSAVYLCASSPTGGLTGELFFGEGSRLTVL.

The J gene is TRBJ1-1, the V gene TRBV29-1; D not certain. Trimming stripped 4 bases from V and 0 bases from J, with 9 bases between. Germline CDR1 SQVTM, CDR2 ANQGSEA. The CDR3 covers 13 residues. The CDR3 nucleotides read TGCAGCGTTGCTACACTGATGAACACTGAAGCTTTCTTT. Translating it yields CSVATLMNTEAFF.

In this sample, this clonotype turned up once. CDR3 amino acids: CASSVSRLNNEQFF. CDR3 coding DNA: TGTGCCAGCAGTGTTAGCCGGCTGAACAATGAGCAGTTCTTC. The chain uses TRBV2 and TRBJ2-1; D remains ambiguous. Germline values: CDR1 SNHLY, CDR2 FYNNEI. V was clipped by 4 bases and J by 5 bases, with 12 bases between them. This CDR3 is 14 amino acids long.

This rearrangement joins TRBV15 to TRBJ2-7; D is perhaps TRBD1 (6 bases). The V end lost 1 base, the J end lost 3 bases, and 10 bases lay between the germline ends. This CDR3 has 14 residues. The germline gives CDR1 LNHNV, CDR2 YYDKDF (reference sequence). DNA of the CDR3: TGTGCCACCAGCAGAGTGACAGGCCGCTACGAGCAGTACTTC. Translating gives CATSRVTGRYEQYF. The whole variable domain, filled in from reference TRBV15 and TRBJ2-7, reads DAMVIQNPRYQVTQFGKPVTLSCSQTLNHNVMYWYQQKSSQAPKLLFHYYDKDFNNEADTPDNFQSRRPNTSFCFLDIRSPGLGDTAMYLCATSRVTGRYEQYFGPGTRLTVT.

J is TRBJ1-1 and V is TRBV18; D uncertain. CDR3 length: 14 residues. Between the trimmed V and J ends, which lost 3 bases and 2 bases, there was a span of 10 bases. Per germline, CDR1 KGHSH and CDR2 LQKENI. Here the CDR3 DNA reads TGTGCCAGCTCACCGTCGGCACCAAACACTGAAGCTTTCTTT. Translated, it gives CASSPSAPNTEAFF.

The CDR3 protein is CASSSQRTGYEKLFF. In DNA form, the CDR3 reads TGTGCCAGCAGCTCACAGCGGACAGGCTATGAAAAACTGTTTTTT. The chain couples TRBV9 to TRBJ1-4, with TRBD1 matching over 7 bases. Germline-derived CDR1 and CDR2 are SGDLS and YYNGEE. V lost 4 bases to trimming and J lost 6 bases; unmatched junction nucleotides: 9. The CDR3 extends over 15 amino acids.

The rearrangement uses TRBV12-3 or TRBV12-4 and TRBJ1-5; 8 bases are shared with TRBD1. V gave up 7 bases and J gave up 0 bases; unmatched junction bases: 2. The CDR3 runs to 14 residues. The chain's CDR3 is CASKTGVSNQPQHF. CDR3 sequence (DNA): TGTGCCAGCAAGACAGGGGTTAGCAATCAGCCCCAGCATTTT.

V gene TRBV9 combines with J gene TRBJ2-3; 8 positions match TRBD2. Trimming at V came to 4 bases and at J to 5 bases, leaving 15 bases not matched to a gene. This CDR3 is 17 amino acids long. The germline V gene encodes CDR1 SGDLS and CDR2 YYNGEE. CDR3 protein: CASSPAPGGGQGDTQYF. The CDR3 nucleotides read TGTGCCAGCAGCCCGGCCCCGGGCGGGGGGCAGGGAGATACGCAGTATTTT.

This CDR3 is CATSRDGQPQHF. The CDR3 DNA sequence: TGTGCCACCAGCAGAGACGGACAGCCCCAGCATTTT. This rearrangement joins TRBV15 to TRBJ1-5; D not resolved. Germline CDR1 LNHNV, CDR2 YYDKDF (reference sequence). CDR3 size: 12 residues. V lost 0 bases and J 7 bases, leaving 4 bases between the germline ends.

The chain employs TRBV29-1 and TRBJ2-7, with D perhaps matching TRBD2 (5 bases). The CDR3 has 13 amino acids. Trimming removed 4 bases from V and 6 bases from J, with 16 bases in between. The V gene's germline CDR1 is SQVTM and CDR2 ANQGSEA. CDR3 nucleotides: TGCAGCGTTGCCCACCGTACTGAGGGCGAGCAGTACTTC. Its protein is CSVAHRTEGEQYF.

The rearrangement links TRBV20-1 to TRBJ2-1; a weak D match, TRBD1 (5 bases). Germline-derived CDR1 and CDR2 are DFQATT and SNEGSKA (reference sequence). The CDR3 spans 15 residues. V was pared by 0 bases and J by 4 bases, with 13 bases between. CDR3 sequence: CSARDRAGPYNEQFF. The CDR3 DNA reads as TGCAGTGCTAGAGATCGCGCAGGGCCGTACAATGAGCAGTTCTTC.

The chain uses TRBV4-3 and TRBJ2-1; 11 nucleotides match TRBD2. The CDR3 sequence is 15 residues long. Germline values: CDR1 LGHNA, CDR2 YSLEER. With V trimmed by 6 bases and J by 5 bases, 6 bases remained unmatched. The CDR3 DNA is TGCGCCAGCAGACCTAGCGGGGGGCTCAACAATGAGCAGTTCTTC. Translation gives CASRPSGGLNNEQFF.

The V call is TRBV20-1, the J call TRBJ1-2; D is possibly TRBD1 (5 bases). V gave up 5 bases and J gave up 6 bases, with 19 bases separating them. Looked up from germline, CDR1 is DFQATT and CDR2 is SNEGSKA (reference sequence). This CDR3 is built from 14 residues. The CDR3 region has the DNA TGCAGTGCTCCCGACAGAACAGCGATTAATGGCTACACCTTC. Residues: CSAPDRTAINGYTF.

This chain connects TRBV18 to TRBJ2-5, with no clear D. V was shortened by 3 bases and J by 1 base, with 6 bases between the two germline ends. The CDR3 runs to 13 residues. In germline, CDR1 is KGHSH, CDR2 LQKENI. This CDR3 reads CASSPGSQETQYF. The CDR3 DNA sequence: TGTGCCAGCTCACCGGGATCCCAAGAGACCCAGTACTTC.

The chain recombines TRBV20-1 with TRBJ2-5, with D possibly being TRBD1 (5 bases). From germline, CDR1 is DFQATT and CDR2 SNEGSKA (reference sequence). The CDR3 runs 14 residues. The ends were cut back, 5 bases at V and 2 bases at J, with 15 bases in the middle. CDR3 region: CSALRPAGQETQYF. CDR3 sequence (DNA): TGCAGTGCTCTCCGGCCGGCAGGGCAAGAGACCCAGTACTTC.

This clonotype has more than one count but fewer than ten. This chain links TRBV6-2 or TRBV6-3 with TRBJ2-1; D assignment may be TRBD1 or TRBD2 (5 bases each). Germline CDR1 reads MNHEY; CDR2 reads SVGEGT. This CDR3 spans 14 amino acids. V was clipped by 8 bases and J by 6 bases, with 17 bases between them. The CDR3, as DNA: TGTGCCAGCTCGGATCGGGGCCCACTCAATGAGCAGTTCTTC. It translates to CASSDRGPLNEQFF.

V gene TRBV7-3 combines with J gene TRBJ2-1; 10 positions match TRBD2. Germline V CDR1 and CDR2: SGHTA, FQGTGA. This CDR3 region has 14 residues. The J segment lost 5 bases and the V segment lost 4 bases, leaving 2 bases of the junction unmatched. CDR3 DNA: TGTGCCAGCAGCTCGGGACTAGCGAACAATGAGCAGTTCTTC. It encodes CASSSGLANNEQFF.